In this sample, the clone carrying this T cell receptor beta chain turned up a few times. Its antigen is unidentified. Blood sampling was done at baseline, cycle 4 day 1, and cycle 7 day 1. The data originate from a study of OX40 agonist ivuxolimab in advanced cancers. Background on the study: The treatment was a fully human IgG2 OX40 agonist, ivuxolimab. The study, taken as a whole, reports: Dose levels from 0.1 to 3.0 mg/kg saw CD4+ and CD8+ blood T cells expand clonally by week 6. Researchers report that CD8+ T cells had, on average, more expanded clones than CD4+.

Measured with immunoSEQ multiplex PCR; TCRdb has only the in-frame clones, and not every one. The table includes about 53,000 clones, 75% to 85% detected once. Trimming cost V 1 base and J 8 bases, with 18 bases left between them. Germline values: CDR1 SGHAT, CDR2 FQNNGV. The CDR3 spans 16 residues. Sequencing used CD4+ or CD8+ T cells sorted from blood, obtained in a trial of the OX40 agonist ivuxolimab. The J gene is TRBJ2-1, the V gene TRBV11-2; unclear D gene. The source of this sequence is an adult with an advanced solid tumor such as melanoma, head and neck, liver or kidney cancer. CDR3 sequence: CASSLVDSRSRHEQFF. DNA of the CDR3: TGTGCCAGCAGCTTAGTTGACTCCAGATCTCGTCATGAGCAGTTCTTC.